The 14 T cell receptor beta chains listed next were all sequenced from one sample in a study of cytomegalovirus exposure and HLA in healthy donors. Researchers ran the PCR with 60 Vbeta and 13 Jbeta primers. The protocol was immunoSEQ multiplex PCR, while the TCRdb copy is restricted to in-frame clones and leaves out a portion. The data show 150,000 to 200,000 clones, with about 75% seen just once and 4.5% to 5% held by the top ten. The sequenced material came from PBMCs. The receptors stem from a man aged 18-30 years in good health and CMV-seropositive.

The CDR3 bases are TGCGCCAGCAGCTTGTCCAGGGAGCTGTTTTTT. Translated, it gives CASSLSRELFF. The V call is TRBV5-1, the J call TRBJ2-2; D is unclear. Trimming took 1 base from V and 9 from J, leaving 4 bases between them. The CDR3 sequence is 11 residues long. The germline CDR1 and CDR2 sequences are SGHRS and YFSETQ.

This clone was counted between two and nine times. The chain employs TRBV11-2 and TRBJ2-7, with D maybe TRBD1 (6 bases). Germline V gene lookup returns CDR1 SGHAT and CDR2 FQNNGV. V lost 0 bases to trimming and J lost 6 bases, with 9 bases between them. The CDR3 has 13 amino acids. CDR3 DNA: TGTGCCAGCAGCTTAGAAACAGGGACCGAGCAGTACGTC. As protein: CASSLETGTEQYV.

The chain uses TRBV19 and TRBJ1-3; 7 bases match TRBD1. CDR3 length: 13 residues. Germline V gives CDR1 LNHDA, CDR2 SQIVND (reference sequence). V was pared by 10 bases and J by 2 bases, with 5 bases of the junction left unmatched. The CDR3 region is CATGTETGNTIYF. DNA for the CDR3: TGTGCCACGGGGACAGAAACTGGAAACACCATATATTTT.

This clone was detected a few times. In DNA, the CDR3 is TGTGCCAGCAGCTTATTCGCGACTAACTATGGCTACACCTTC. Its translation is CASSLFATNYGYTF. The chain is built from TRBV7-2 and TRBJ1-2, with D unresolved. Per the germline V gene, CDR1 is SGHTA and CDR2 is FQGNSA. The CDR3 is 14 residues long. V lost 2 bases to trimming and J lost 0 bases, with 7 bases between them.

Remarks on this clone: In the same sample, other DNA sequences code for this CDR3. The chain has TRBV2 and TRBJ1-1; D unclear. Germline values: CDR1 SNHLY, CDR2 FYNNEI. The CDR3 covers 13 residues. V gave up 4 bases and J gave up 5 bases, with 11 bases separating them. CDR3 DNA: TGTGCCAGCAGTGGGACTGGTAGGACTGAAGCTTTCTTT. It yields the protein CASSGTGRTEAFF. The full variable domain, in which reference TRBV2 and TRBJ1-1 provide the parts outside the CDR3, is EPEVTQTPSHQVTQMGQEVILRCVPISNHLYFYWYRQILGQKVEFLVSFYNNEISEKSEIFDDQFSVERPDGSNFTLKIRSTKLEDSAMYFCASSGTGRTEAFFGQGTRLTVV.

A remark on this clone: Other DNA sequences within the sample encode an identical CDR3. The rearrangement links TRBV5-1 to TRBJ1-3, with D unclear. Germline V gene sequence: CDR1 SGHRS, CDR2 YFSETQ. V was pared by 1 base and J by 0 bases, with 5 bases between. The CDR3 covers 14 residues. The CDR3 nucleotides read TGCGCCAGCAGCTTGTCTACCTCTGGAAACACCATATATTTT. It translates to CASSLSTSGNTIYF.

The CDR3 bases are TGTGCCAGCAGCTTGGGGCTTGGTTGGACAGCTTACGGGGATGAGCAGTTCTTC. It translates to CASSLGLGWTAYGDEQFF. This chain uses TRBV7-9 with TRBJ2-1; a possible D gene is TRBD1 (6 bases). Germline V gene sequence: CDR1 SEHNR, CDR2 FQNEAQ (reference sequence). The ends were cut back, 3 bases at V and 8 bases at J, with 26 bases in the middle. There are 18 residues in the CDR3.

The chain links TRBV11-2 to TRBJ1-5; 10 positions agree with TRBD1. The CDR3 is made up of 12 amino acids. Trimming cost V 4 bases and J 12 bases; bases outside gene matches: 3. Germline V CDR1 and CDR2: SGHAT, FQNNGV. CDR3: CASSSGDRGQHF. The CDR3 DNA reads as TGTGCCAGCAGCTCTGGGGACAGGGGCCAGCATTTT. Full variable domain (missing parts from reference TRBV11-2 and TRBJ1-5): EAGVAQSPRYKIIEKRQSVAFWCNPISGHATLYWYQQILGQGPKLLIQFQNNGVVDDSQLPKDRFSAERLKGVDSTLKIQPAKLEDSAVYLCASSSGDRGQHFGDGTRLSIL.

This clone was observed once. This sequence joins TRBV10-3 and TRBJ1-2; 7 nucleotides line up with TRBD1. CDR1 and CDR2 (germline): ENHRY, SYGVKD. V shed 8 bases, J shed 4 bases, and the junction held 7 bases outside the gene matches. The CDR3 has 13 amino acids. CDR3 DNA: TGTGCCATCTTAGACAGGGATTTCTATGGCTACACCTTC. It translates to CAILDRDFYGYTF.

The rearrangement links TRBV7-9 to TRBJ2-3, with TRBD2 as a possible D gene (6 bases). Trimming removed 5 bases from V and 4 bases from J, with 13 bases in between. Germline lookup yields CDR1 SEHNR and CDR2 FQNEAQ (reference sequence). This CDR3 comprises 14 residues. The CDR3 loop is CASSRDGGADTQYF. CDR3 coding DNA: TGTGCCAGCAGCCGGGACGGGGGAGCAGATACGCAGTATTTT.

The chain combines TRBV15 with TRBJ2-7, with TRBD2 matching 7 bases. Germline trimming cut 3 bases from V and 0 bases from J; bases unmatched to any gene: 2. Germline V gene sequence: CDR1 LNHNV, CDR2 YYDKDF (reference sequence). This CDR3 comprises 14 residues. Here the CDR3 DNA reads TGTGCCACCAGCAGCGGGGGGAGCTCCTACGAGCAGTACGTC. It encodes CATSSGGSSYEQYV.

CDR3 bases: TGTGCCAGCAGTGTTAAGGGGTCGGTCACTGAAGCTTTCTTT. Its protein product is CASSVKGSVTEAFF. The chain recombines TRBV2 with TRBJ1-1; possibly TRBD1 for D (5 bases). V shed 4 bases and J shed 4 bases, with 13 bases lying between them. The CDR3 sequence is 14 residues long. The germline V gene has CDR1 SNHLY and CDR2 FYNNEI.

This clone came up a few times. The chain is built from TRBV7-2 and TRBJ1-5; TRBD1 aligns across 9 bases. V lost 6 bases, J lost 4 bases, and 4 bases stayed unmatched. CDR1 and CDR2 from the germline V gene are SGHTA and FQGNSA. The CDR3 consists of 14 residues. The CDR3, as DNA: TGTGCCAGCAGTTCGGGACAGGGTAATCAGCCCCAGCATTTT. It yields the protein CASSSGQGNQPQHF.

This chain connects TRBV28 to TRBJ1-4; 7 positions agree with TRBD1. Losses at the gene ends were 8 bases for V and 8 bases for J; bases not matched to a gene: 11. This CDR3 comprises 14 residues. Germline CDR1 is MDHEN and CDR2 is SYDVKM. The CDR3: CASVGQGEREKLFF. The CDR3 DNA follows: TGTGCCAGCGTTGGTCAGGGGGAGCGGGAAAAACTGTTTTTT.